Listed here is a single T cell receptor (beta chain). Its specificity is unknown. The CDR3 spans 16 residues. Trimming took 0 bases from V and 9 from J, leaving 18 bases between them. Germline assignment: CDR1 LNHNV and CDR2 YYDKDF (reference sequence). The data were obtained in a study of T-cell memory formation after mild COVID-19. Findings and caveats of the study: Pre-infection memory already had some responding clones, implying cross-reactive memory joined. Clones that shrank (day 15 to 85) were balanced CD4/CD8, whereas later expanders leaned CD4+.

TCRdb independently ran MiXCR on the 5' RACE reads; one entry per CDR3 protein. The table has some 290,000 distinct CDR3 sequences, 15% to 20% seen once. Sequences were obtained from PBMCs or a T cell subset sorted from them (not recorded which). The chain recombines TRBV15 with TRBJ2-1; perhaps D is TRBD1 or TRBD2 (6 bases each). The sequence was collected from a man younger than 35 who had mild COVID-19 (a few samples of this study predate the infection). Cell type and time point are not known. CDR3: CATSRDSRLGGGEQFF. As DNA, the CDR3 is TGTGCCACCAGCAGAGATTCGCGACTAGGAGGGGGTGAGCAGTTCTTC.